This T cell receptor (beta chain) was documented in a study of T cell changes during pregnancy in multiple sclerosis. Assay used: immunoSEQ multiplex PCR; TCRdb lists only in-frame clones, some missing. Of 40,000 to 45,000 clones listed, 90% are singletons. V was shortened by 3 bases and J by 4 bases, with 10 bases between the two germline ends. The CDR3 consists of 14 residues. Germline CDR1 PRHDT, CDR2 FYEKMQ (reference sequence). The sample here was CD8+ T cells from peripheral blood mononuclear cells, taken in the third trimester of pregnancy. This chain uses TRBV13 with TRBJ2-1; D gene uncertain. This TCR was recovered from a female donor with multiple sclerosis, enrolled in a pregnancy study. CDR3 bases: TGTGCCAGCAGCTTCCCATCGGGTTACAATGAGCAGTTCTTC. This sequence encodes CASSFPSGYNEQFF.